A selection of T cell receptor beta chains follows, all from one sample in a study of early T cells in non-severe SARS-CoV-2 infection. Using its own MiXCR run on the 5' RACE reads, TCRdb lists one record per CDR3 protein. Among approximately 50,000 distinct CDR3 sequences listed, about 9.3% were seen once. Sequencing was carried out using whole blood. These receptors originate from an adult who was a healthcare worker with PCR-confirmed SARS-CoV-2 infection or an uninfected control (not recorded which). The conserved cysteine and the conserved F or W are not part of the CDR3 here. The order of the fields is J gene, V gene, CDR3 protein.

>TRBJ2-1|TRBV7-2
ASSLFLAGTYNEQF
>TRBJ2-2|TRBV5-6
ASSFSWNTGELF
>TRBJ1-1|TRBV6-5
ASSSPGQGYTEAF
>TRBJ1-5|TRBV7-2
ASSYGGYQPQH
>TRBJ2-6|TRBV6-9
ASSYPPSLADPSGANVLT
>TRBJ2-5|TRBV5-4
VSSPDSQETQY
>TRBJ2-5|TRBV5-6
ASSLGQLQETQY
>TRBJ2-4|TRBV12-3/TRBV12-4
ASRAGPGNIQY
>TRBJ2-3|TRBV2
ASSEPFTDTQY
>TRBJ2-5|TRBV20-1
SATQMLSGIETQY
>TRBJ2-5|TRBV29-1
SVEGDKQETQY
>TRBJ2-5|TRBV9
ASSPPREGLQETQY
>TRBJ1-5|TRBV20-1
SARRHLSNQPQH
>TRBJ2-1|TRBV9
ASHTGTSWDNEQF
>TRBJ2-3|TRBV5-8
ASSVDRGLAVDTQY